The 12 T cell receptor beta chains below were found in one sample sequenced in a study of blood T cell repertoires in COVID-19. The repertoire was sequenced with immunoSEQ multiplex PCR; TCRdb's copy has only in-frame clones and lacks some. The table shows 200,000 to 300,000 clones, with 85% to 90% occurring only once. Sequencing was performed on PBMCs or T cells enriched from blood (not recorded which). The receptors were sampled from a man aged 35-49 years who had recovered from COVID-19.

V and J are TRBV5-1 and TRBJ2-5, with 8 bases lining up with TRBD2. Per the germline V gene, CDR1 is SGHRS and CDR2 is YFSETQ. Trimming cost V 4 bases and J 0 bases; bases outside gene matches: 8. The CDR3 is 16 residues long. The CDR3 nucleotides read TGCGCCAGCAGCGCGCCCGGGACTAGGTACCAAGAGACCCAGTACTTC. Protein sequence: CASSAPGTRYQETQYF.

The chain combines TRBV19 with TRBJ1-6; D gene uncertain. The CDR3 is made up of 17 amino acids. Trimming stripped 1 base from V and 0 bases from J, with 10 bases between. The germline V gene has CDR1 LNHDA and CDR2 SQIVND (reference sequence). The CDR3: CASSIAQASSYNSPLHF. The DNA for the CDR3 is TGTGCCAGTAGTATAGCCCAGGCGAGCTCCTATAATTCACCCCTCCACTTT. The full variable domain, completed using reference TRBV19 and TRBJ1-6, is DGGITQSPKYLFRKEGQNVTLSCEQNLNHDAMYWYRQDPGQGLRLIYYSQIVNDFQKGDIAEGYSVSREKKESFPLTVTSAQKNPTAFYLCASSIAQASSYNSPLHFGNGTRLTVT.

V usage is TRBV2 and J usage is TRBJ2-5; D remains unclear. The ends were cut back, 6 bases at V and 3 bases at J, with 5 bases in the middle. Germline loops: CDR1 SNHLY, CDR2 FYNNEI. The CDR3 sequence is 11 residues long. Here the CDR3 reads CASRGEETQYF. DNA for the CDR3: TGTGCCAGCAGAGGAGAAGAGACCCAGTACTTC.

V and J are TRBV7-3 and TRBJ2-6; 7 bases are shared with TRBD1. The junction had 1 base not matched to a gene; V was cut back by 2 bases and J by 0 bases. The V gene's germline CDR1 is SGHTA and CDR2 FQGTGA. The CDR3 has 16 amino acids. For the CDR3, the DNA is TGTGCCAGCAGCTTAGAGGGGGCCTCTGGGGCCAACGTCCTGACTTTC. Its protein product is CASSLEGASGANVLTF.

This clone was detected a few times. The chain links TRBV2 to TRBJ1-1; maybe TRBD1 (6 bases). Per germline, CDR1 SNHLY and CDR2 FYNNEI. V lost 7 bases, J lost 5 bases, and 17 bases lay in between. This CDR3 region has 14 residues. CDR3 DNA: TGTGCCAGCATTATTACAGGGTTGGGGACTGAAGCTTTCTTT. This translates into CASIITGLGTEAFF.

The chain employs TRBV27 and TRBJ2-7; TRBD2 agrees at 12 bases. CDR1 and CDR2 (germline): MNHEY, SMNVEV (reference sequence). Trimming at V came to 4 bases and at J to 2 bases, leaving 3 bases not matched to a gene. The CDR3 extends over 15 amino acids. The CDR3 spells CASSSTSGGTYEQYF. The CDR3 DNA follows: TGTGCCAGCAGTTCAACTAGCGGGGGGACCTACGAGCAGTACTTC.

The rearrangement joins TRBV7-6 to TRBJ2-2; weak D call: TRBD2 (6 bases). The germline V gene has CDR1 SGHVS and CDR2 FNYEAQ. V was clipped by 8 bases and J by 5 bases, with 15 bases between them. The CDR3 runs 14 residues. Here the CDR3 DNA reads TGTGCCAGCGATAGCCTCGGAGGGACCGGGGAGCTGTTTTTT. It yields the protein CASDSLGGTGELFF.

The CDR3 sequence is CASVPTGARLSSKLFF. DNA of the CDR3: TGTGCCAGCGTTCCGACAGGGGCCAGGCTTAGTTCAAAACTGTTTTTT. The V and J genes are TRBV3-1 (or the pseudogene TRBV3-2) and TRBJ1-4; TRBD1 aligns across 8 bases. CDR1 is LGHDT, CDR2 YNNKEL, per germline (reference sequence). V dropped 8 bases and J dropped 10; count of bases not matched to a gene: 18. The length of the CDR3 is 16 residues.

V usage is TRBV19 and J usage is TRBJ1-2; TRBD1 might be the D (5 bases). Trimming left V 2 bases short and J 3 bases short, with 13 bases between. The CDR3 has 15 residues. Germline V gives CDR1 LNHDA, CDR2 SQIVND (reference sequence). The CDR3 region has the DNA TGTGCCAGTAGTATAAATCAGGGCCTGGACTATGGCTACACCTTC. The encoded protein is CASSINQGLDYGYTF. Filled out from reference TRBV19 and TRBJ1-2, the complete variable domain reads DGGITQSPKYLFRKEGQNVTLSCEQNLNHDAMYWYRQDPGQGLRLIYYSQIVNDFQKGDIAEGYSVSREKKESFPLTVTSAQKNPTAFYLCASSINQGLDYGYTFGSGTRLTVV.

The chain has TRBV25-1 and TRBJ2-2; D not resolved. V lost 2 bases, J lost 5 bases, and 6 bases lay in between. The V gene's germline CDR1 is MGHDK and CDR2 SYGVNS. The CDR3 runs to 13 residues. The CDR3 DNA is TGTGCCAGCAGTGAACAGAGGACCGGGGAGCTGTTTTTT. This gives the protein CASSEQRTGELFF.

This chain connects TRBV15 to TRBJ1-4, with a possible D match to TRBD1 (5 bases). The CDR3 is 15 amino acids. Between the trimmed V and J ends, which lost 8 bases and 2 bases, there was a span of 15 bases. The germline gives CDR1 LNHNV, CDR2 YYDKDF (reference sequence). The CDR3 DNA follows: TGTGCCACCGGCTCTCAGGGTCTCACTAATGAAAAACTGTTTTTT. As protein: CATGSQGLTNEKLFF.

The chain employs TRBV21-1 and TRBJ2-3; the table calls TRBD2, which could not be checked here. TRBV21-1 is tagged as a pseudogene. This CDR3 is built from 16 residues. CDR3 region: CASSPSRGGSTDTQYF. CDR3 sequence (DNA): TGTGCCAGCAGCCCATCGAGGGGGGGAAGCACAGATACGCAGTATTTT.